The 7 T cell receptor beta chains presented below share a single source sample, sequenced in a study of T cell responses to AZD1222 COVID-19 vaccine (dated by TCRdb to about 2021). Taken with the paper, the label for time point translates to: baseline before first vaccination. Read against the paper, the sample's treatment or condition label means: meningococcal conjugate vaccine given as trial control. Library preparation used the immunoSEQ multiplex PCR assay. In TCRdb, the immuneACCESS table is reduced to in-frame sequences with V and J assigned. These tables do not hold every clone; where another copy was compared, an unresolved V gene accounts for under half, and the others remain unexplained. The sample table shows 150,000 to 180,000 clones, and 70% to 90% are seen once. The ten largest clonotypes hold roughly 5% of the sample. The material was peripheral blood, obtained on day 0 of MenACWY control vaccination. These receptors were obtained from an adult in good health.

CDR3 loop: CASSEGTQRLWEQYF. The CDR3 DNA reads TGTGCCAGCAGTGAAGGGACACAAAGGTTGTGGGAGCAGTACTTC. This chain joins TRBV6-1 and TRBJ2-7; a weak D match, TRBD1 (5 bases). CDR1 and CDR2 from the germline V gene are MNHNS and SASEGT. V was trimmed by 1 base and J by 7 bases, leaving 17 bases between them. The CDR3 loop spans 15 amino acids.

V is TRBV10-1 and J is TRBJ1-6; TRBD1 matches 9 bases. Trimming removed 0 bases from V and 8 bases from J; junction bases left unmatched: 5. The germline CDR1 and CDR2 sequences are WNHNN and SYGVQD (reference sequence). This CDR3 region has 16 residues. CDR3 sequence reads: CASSESLGQGYSPLHF. The CDR3 bases are TGCGCCAGCAGTGAGTCTCTAGGACAGGGGTATTCACCCCTCCACTTT.

The chain combines TRBV28 with TRBJ1-1; 8 bases are a match to TRBD1. With V trimmed by 6 bases and J by 5 bases, 2 bases remained unmatched. From germline, CDR1 is MDHEN and CDR2 SYDVKM. The CDR3 has 12 residues. In DNA form, the CDR3 reads TGTGCCAGCAGGACAGGGGATACTGAAGCTTTCTTT. Translated, it gives CASRTGDTEAFF.

The rearrangement uses TRBV11-3 and TRBJ2-2; no firm D call. The CDR3 covers 16 residues. The V end was cut by 0 bases, the J end by 8 bases, with 16 bases between. Germline CDR1 SGHNT, CDR2 YENEEA. The CDR3 sequence is CASSLDGGRQGGELFF. The CDR3 DNA reads as TGTGCCAGCAGCTTAGACGGCGGCAGGCAAGGTGGGGAGCTGTTTTTT. Based on the CDR3 plus reference TRBV11-3 and TRBJ2-2, the full variable domain is EAGVVQSPRYKIIEKKQPVAFWCNPISGHNTLYWYLQNLGQGPELLIRYENEEAVDDSQLPKDRFSAERLKGVDSTLKIQPAELGDSAVYLCASSLDGGRQGGELFFGEGSRLTVL.

The gene calls are TRBV7-9 and TRBJ1-2; D perhaps matches TRBD1 (5 bases). The CDR3 has 14 residues. The V and J ends lost 4 bases and 4 bases respectively, with 13 bases between them. CDR1 and CDR2 (germline): SEHNR, FQNEAQ (reference sequence). As DNA, the CDR3 is TGTGCCAGCAGCTCCCGGGACGACAGCTATGGCTACACCTTC. Amino acids: CASSSRDDSYGYTF.

The chain links TRBV3-1 (or the pseudogene TRBV3-2) to TRBJ1-4, with D possibly TRBD1 on 5 matching bases. Between the trimmed V and J ends, which lost 3 bases and 7 bases, there was a span of 18 bases. CDR1 is LGHDT, CDR2 YNNKEL, per germline (reference sequence). The CDR3 consists of 16 residues. The CDR3, as DNA: TGTGCCAGCAGCCACAACTTGATGGGGGGAAGTGAAAAACTGTTTTTT. Translating it yields CASSHNLMGGSEKLFF.

V is TRBV18 and J is TRBJ2-7; possible D gene TRBD2, 5 bases. Germline CDR1 and CDR2: KGHSH and LQKENI. V lost 4 bases to trimming and J lost 5 bases, with 15 bases between them. This CDR3 region has 14 residues. CDR3 loop: CASSLSSQSHEQYF. The CDR3 DNA reads TGTGCCAGCTCACTTTCTAGCCAGTCCCACGAGCAGTACTTC.